These 12 T cell receptor beta chains were all obtained from the same sample, sequenced in a study of CD8 T cells in ankylosing spondylitis. Each CDR3 protein gets one entry after TCRdb re-called the 5' RACE reads with MiXCR. The sample contains more than 300,000 distinct CDR3 sequences, around 10% of which appear only once. Material: blood, either unsorted or a sorted T cell fraction (not recorded which). These receptors were obtained from a female donor with ankylosing spondylitis or in good health (not recorded which).

This rearrangement joins TRBV6-5 to TRBJ2-3, with 7 bases identical to TRBD2. The J segment lost 4 bases and the V segment lost 4 bases, leaving 8 bases of the junction unmatched. The CDR3 is 15 residues long. CDR1 MNHEY and CDR2 SVGAGI come from the germline V gene. The CDR3: CASSFLGRSADTQYF. CDR3 DNA sequence: TGTGCCAGCAGTTTCCTCGGGAGGAGCGCAGATACGCAGTATTTT.

This clonotype has a count of ten or more. This chain joins TRBV4-3 and TRBJ2-4, with TRBD2 matching over 11 bases. This CDR3 is built from 17 residues. The V segment lost 4 bases and the J segment 7 bases; nucleotides outside the gene matches: 12. Germline CDR1 reads LGHNA; CDR2 reads YSLEER. CDR3 sequence reads: CASSPVSGRAGENIQYF. The DNA of the CDR3 is TGCGCCAGCAGCCCTGTTAGCGGGAGGGCCGGAGAGAACATTCAGTACTTC.

Details on this clonotype: Given a much more abundant clone one base away, this may be a read error. The missing conserved phenylalanine or tryptophan at the end of this CDR3 makes a read error likely. J is TRBJ1-1 and V is TRBV6-1, with a tentative D call TRBD1 (6 bases). The germline V gene has CDR1 MNHNS and CDR2 SASEGT. Between the trimmed V and J ends, which lost 6 bases and 5 bases, there was a span of 19 bases. This CDR3 has 15 residues. CDR3 DNA: TGTGCCAGCAGGCCTTTACAGGGATTTGGGACTGAAGCTTTCATT. Protein product: CASRPLQGFGTEAFI.

In this sample, this clonotype turned up once. A much bigger clone sits one base away, suggesting this may be a read error. A read error is likely, as this CDR3 ends without the conserved phenylalanine or tryptophan. The chain combines TRBV6-6 with TRBJ2-5; D tentatively reads TRBD1 or TRBD2 (5 bases each). The CDR3 length is 12 residues. V was shortened by 5 bases and J by 10 bases, with 14 bases between the two germline ends. The germline gives CDR1 MNHNY, CDR2 SVGAGI (reference sequence). The CDR3 DNA reads TGTGCCAGCAGTCGGGGCATTGATAACCAGTACTCC. Its translation is CASSRGIDNQYS.

Regarding this clonotype: This could be a read error, since a much larger clone is one nucleotide away. This sequence joins TRBV28 and TRBJ1-1; TRBD1 matches 7 bases. The CDR3 runs 14 residues. Germline-derived CDR1 and CDR2 are MDHEN and SYDVKM. The CDR3, as DNA: TGTGCCAACAGTTTGGGGAGGGGGCGGACTGAAGCTTTCTTT. It encodes CANSLGRGRTEAFF. Using reference TRBV28 and TRBJ1-1 for the parts outside the CDR3, the full variable domain is DVKVTQSSRYLVKRTGEKVFLECVQDMDHENMFWYRQDPGLGLRLIYFSYDVKMKEKGDIPEGYSVSREKKERFSLILESASTNQTSMYLCANSLGRGRTEAFFGQGTRLTVV.

This clonotype has just a few counts. V gene TRBV7-8 combines with J gene TRBJ2-3; no reliable D call. V lost 0 bases and J 4 bases, leaving 14 bases between the germline ends. Germline V gene sequence: CDR1 SGHVS, CDR2 FQNEAQ. The CDR3 covers 16 residues. The CDR3 DNA reads TGTGCCAGCAGCTTAGCCCCTAAAAGAAGCTCAGATACGCAGTATTTT. This encodes CASSLAPKRSSDTQYF.

In this sample, this clonotype turned up many times. The gene calls are TRBV20-1 and TRBJ2-7; 7 bases agree with TRBD1. This CDR3 region has 13 residues. V was pared by 2 bases and J by 7 bases, with 8 bases of the junction left unmatched. CDR1 is DFQATT and CDR2 is SNEGSKA in the germline V gene (reference sequence). CDR3 sequence reads: CSARRTGLREQYF. In nucleotides, the CDR3 is TGCAGTGCTAGACGGACAGGTCTGAGAGAGCAGTACTTC.

This clonotype was seen ten or more times. V gene TRBV11-1 combines with J gene TRBJ1-1; 9 nucleotides agree with TRBD1. Trimming at V came to 4 bases and at J to 6 bases, leaving 6 bases not matched to a gene. This CDR3 region has 14 residues. Germline lookup yields CDR1 SGHAT and CDR2 FQDESV (reference sequence). The CDR3 bases are TGTGCCAGCAGCTACAGGGGGCGAATATCTGAAGCTTTCTTT. It is translated as CASSYRGRISEAFF.

The sample holds many counts of this clonotype. The chain joins TRBV15 to TRBJ2-4, with D unclear. V lost 7 bases and J lost 0, with 7 bases in between. Germline CDR1 reads LNHNV; CDR2 reads YYDKDF (reference sequence). There are 13 residues in the CDR3. CDR3 amino acids: CATTGEAKNIQYF. The CDR3 nucleotides read TGTGCCACCACCGGAGAAGCCAAAAACATTCAGTACTTC.

The CDR3 loop reads CASSHGGNTEAFF. Written as DNA, the CDR3 is TGTGCCAGCAGCCATGGGGGGAACACTGAAGCTTTCTTT. The chain links TRBV3-1 to TRBJ1-1, with D possibly matching TRBD1 (5 bases). V was cut by 3 bases and J by 1 base, with 6 bases left in between. CDR3 length: 13 amino acids. Germline V gene data show CDR1 as LGHDT and CDR2 as YNNKEL (reference sequence).

This clonotype showed up many times. The V call is TRBV4-3, the J call TRBJ2-4; D not resolved. Between the trimmed V and J ends, which lost 4 bases and 0 bases, there was a span of 10 bases. This CDR3 is 15 amino acids long. Germline loops: CDR1 LGHNA, CDR2 YSLEER. As DNA, the CDR3 is TGCGCCAGCAGCCCGGACCATCTAGCCAAAAACATTCAGTACTTC. It translates to CASSPDHLAKNIQYF.

This clonotype was detected many times. V usage is TRBV29-1 and J usage is TRBJ1-1; D gene unclear. Germline CDR1 reads SQVTM; CDR2 reads ANQGSEA. This CDR3 contains 13 residues. V shed 7 bases and J shed 5 bases, with 17 bases lying between them. DNA of the CDR3: TGCAGCGCCAGTGGGCAGCAGTGGACTGAAGCTTTCTTT. Translation gives CSASGQQWTEAFF.